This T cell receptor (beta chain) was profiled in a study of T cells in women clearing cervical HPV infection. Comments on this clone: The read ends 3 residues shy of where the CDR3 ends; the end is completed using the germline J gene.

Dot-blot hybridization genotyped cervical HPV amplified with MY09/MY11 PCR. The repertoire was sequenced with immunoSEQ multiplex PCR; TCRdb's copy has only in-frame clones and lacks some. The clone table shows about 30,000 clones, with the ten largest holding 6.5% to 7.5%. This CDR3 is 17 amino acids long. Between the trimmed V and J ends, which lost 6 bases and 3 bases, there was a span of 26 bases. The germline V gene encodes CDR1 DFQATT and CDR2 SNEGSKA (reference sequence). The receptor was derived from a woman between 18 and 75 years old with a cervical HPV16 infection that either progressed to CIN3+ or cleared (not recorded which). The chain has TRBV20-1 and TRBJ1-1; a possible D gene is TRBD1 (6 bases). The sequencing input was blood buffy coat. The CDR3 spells CSARWGGARVRDTEAFF. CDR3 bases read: TGCAGTGCCCGCTGGGGGGGGGCTCGGGTTCGGGACACTGAA.